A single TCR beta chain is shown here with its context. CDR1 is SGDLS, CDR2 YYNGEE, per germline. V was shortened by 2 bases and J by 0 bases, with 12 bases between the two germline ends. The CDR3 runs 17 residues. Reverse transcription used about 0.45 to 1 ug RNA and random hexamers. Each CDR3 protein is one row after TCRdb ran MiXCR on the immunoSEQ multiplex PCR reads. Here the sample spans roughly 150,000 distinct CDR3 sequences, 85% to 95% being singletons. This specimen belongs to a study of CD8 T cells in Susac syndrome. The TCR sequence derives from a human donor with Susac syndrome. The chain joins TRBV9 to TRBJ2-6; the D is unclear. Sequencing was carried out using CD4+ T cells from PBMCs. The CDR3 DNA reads TGTGCCAGCAGCGTTCTGGACGCCTTCTCTGGGGCCAACGTCCTGACTTTC. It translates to CASSVLDAFSGANVLTF.